This record looks at one T cell receptor (beta chain) sequence and its context. Its antigen specificity is not known. A much larger clone lies a single base off, so this may be a read error. The record originates from a study of blood T cells in healthy people across ages (dated by TCRdb to between 2014 and 2017). Turning to the overall study: In model experiments, roughly one uniquely barcoded TCR beta cDNA molecule per two T cells was captured by template switching. The study measured age-related changes in TCR beta repertoire diversity using deep sequencing normalized with unique cDNA molecular identifiers. The donors were divided into four age groups: young (average approximately 16 years), middle-aged (approximately 42), aged (about 60) and long-lived (roughly 82). To avoid experimental bias, donors of different ages were spread randomly across the sequencing lanes. Using the same blood draw, the study looked at two additional independent replicas of 1 million unique cDNA reads for two donors, one aged 18 to 30 and the other aged 80 or older. Overall study outcomes, separate from this receptor: Compared with the aged group, more naive CD4+ T cells, fewer expanded clones and increased TCR diversity were shown by the long-lived group, suggesting age selection. Estimates of total diversity from one million sequenced T cells were regarded as lower bounds and underestimates. Observed TCR beta diversity per million T cells fell roughly linearly with age, and a significant reduction was already apparent by age roughly 40. Observed TCR beta diversity correlated strongly with the percentage of naive T cells measured by flow cytometry. Since profiling was done on bulk unsorted PBMCs, naive and antigen-experienced compartments could not be conclusively compared. Because the CMV infection status of the donors was unknown, age-related changes in expanded clonotypes may potentially have been confounded.

Libraries were made using 5' RACE. For sequencing, an Illumina HiSeq 2500 was employed. The second PCR ran for roughly 7 to 11 cycles and used a J-beta primer mix along with a sample-barcoded 5' primer. A unique molecular identifier was introduced onto each TCR beta cDNA molecule by a template-switch 5' adaptor carrying 12 random nucleotides. Each sample yielded at least 3 million CDR3-containing paired-end reads. First-strand cDNA synthesis was performed from all RNA using the Mint cDNA synthesis kit, with priming by a TRBC-specific oligonucleotide. All cDNA was treated with uracil-DNA glycosylase and then went through a first 18-cycle PCR with the universal primers M1SS and BC2_uni_R. In the authors' own workflow: Each sample was normalized by randomly selecting 1 million high-quality reads, each carrying a distinct molecular identifier. Instead of being binned into consensus sequences, reads with shared molecular identifiers were discarded. MiTCR, run with a Q25 quality threshold and the strictest error-elimination algorithm, handled CDR3 identification, clonotype clustering and error correction. A nonparametric unseen species model with Euler transformation was used to estimate lower-bound total TCR beta diversity. TCRdb redid the processing of the public reads, applying fastp at Q25 and MiXCR, and retained in-frame beta chains. One record per CDR3 amino acid sequence lists the most common genes and DNA. The V and J calls here are based on TCRdb, not the publication. The sample contains some 1.6 million distinct CDR3 sequences, about 35% of them found a single time. Jointly, the top ten make up approximately 10% of the sample.

CDR1 MNHEY and CDR2 SVGEGT were looked up in the germline V gene. The CDR3 has 12 amino acids, counting the end cysteine and phenylalanine. The DNA shown is the 36-base CDR3, in frame from base 1. The approximately 39 donors, aged about 6 to 100 years, were systemically healthy Caucasian individuals from Russia. Around 10 milliliters of peripheral blood were collected from each donor into EDTA-treated Vacutainer tubes. Ficoll-Paque density-gradient centrifugation was used to isolate PBMCs, with at least 6.5 million per sample. Trizol reagent was used to extract total RNA from PBMCs, with at least 5.5 micrograms per sample. Naive CD45RAhigh/CD27high T cell percentages were measured by flow cytometry on a PBMC aliquot from every donor.

What was sequenced was blood. The rearrangement joined TRBV6-2 or TRBV6-3 to TRBJ2-4; no D gene can be assigned with confidence. This receptor was obtained from a woman in her 30s in good health. The CDR3 in this case is CASSRAKNTQYF. The DNA reads as follows: TGTGCCAGCAGCCGAGCCAAAAACACTCAGTACTTC.